This T cell receptor (beta chain) was found in a study of T cell repertoires in cytomegalovirus infection. Trimming shortened V by 6 bases and J by 9 bases, and 17 bases separated the two germline ends. There are 13 residues in the CDR3. Looked up from germline, CDR1 is MDHEN and CDR2 is SYDVKM. TCRdb ran MiXCR on the reads and lists one entry per CDR3 protein. The table has around 260,000 distinct CDR3 sequences, about 25% seen once; the top ten hold more than 11%. V is TRBV28 and J is TRBJ1-2; D remains unclear. The sequenced material came from PBMCs. This receptor was identified in a human donor in good health (CMV status not recorded). Some clones in this sample may be carry-over from other donors' samples. CDR3 nucleotides: TGTGCCAGCAGCGGGCCTCTTAGCTCAAGCTACACCTTC. It codes for CASSGPLSSSYTF.